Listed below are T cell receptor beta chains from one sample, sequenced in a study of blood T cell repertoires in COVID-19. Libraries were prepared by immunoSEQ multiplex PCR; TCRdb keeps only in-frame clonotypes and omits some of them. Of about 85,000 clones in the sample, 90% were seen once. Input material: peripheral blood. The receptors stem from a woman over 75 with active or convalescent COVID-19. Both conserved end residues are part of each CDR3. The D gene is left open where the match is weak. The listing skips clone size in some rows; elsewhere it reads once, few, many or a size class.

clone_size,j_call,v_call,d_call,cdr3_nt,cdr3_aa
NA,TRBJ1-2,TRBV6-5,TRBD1,TGTGCCAGCAGTCTCGGACAGGGCTTTAACTATGGCTACACCTTC,CASSLGQGFNYGYTF
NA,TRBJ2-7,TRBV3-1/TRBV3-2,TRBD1,TGTGCCAGCAGCCAACCAGGGGGTAATAGGGGGACCTACGAGCAGTACTTC,CASSQPGGNRGTYEQYF
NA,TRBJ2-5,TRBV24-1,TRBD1,TGTGCCACCAGTGACCAAGGGACAGCCCAAGAGACCCAGTACTTC,CATSDQGTAQETQYF
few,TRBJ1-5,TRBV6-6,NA,TGTGCCAGTAGTGGGCAGGGCACTCAGCCCCAGCATTTT,CASSGQGTQPQHF
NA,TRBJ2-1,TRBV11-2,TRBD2,TGTGCCAGCAGCCCCCGGGCTAGCGGGGATTACAATGAGCAGTTCTTC,CASSPRASGDYNEQFF
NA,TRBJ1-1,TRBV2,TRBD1,TGTGCCAGCAGTGAAGCCGGGACAGGGGGCACTGAAGCTTTCTTT,CASSEAGTGGTEAFF
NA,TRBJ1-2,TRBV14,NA,TGTGCCAGCAGCCAAGATCGGGGGGCTCGATATGGCTACACCTTC,CASSQDRGARYGYTF
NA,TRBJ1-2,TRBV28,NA,TGTGCCAGCAGTTTTGGCAGGGCGAACTATGGCTACACCTTC,CASSFGRANYGYTF
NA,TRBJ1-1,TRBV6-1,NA,TGTGCCAGCAGTGAGACCAGGGCCAACACTGAAGCTTTCTTT,CASSETRANTEAFF
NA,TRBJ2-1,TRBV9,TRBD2,TGTGCCAGCAGCGTAGGAATGGCGGGAGGAGGGTACTACAATGAGCAGTTCTTC,CASSVGMAGGGYYNEQFF
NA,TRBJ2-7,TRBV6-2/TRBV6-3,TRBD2,TGTGCCAGCAGCAATGGACTAGCGTCTCCCTACGAGCAGTACTTC,CASSNGLASPYEQYF
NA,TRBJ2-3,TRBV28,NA,TGTGCCAGCAGTTTAGCAGGTTATGCTACGCAGTATTTT,CASSLAGYATQYF
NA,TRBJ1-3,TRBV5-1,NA,TGCGCCAGCAGCTTGGGACAGCTTGGAAACACCATATATTTT,CASSLGQLGNTIYF
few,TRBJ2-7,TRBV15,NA,TGTGCCACCAGCAGAGAGTCCCTAGCGAGCCTTACTGGCGAGCAGTACTTC,CATSRESLASLTGEQYF
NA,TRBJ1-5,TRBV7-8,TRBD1,TGTGCCAGCAGCTTAGGGACAGGGCGGAATCAGCCCCAGCATTTT,CASSLGTGRNQPQHF
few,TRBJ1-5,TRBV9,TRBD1,TGTGCCAGCAGCGTTTCAGGGGGCGCGAATCAGCCCCAGCATTTT,CASSVSGGANQPQHF
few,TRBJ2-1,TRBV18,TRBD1,TGTGCCAGCTCACCCGGGACAGGGACCCTCAATGAGCAGTTCTTC,CASSPGTGTLNEQFF
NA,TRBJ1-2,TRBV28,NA,TGTGCCAGCAGCCGTGACAGTCGGAGGGACTATGGCTACACCTTC,CASSRDSRRDYGYTF
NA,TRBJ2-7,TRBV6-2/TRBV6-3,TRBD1,TGTGCCAGCAGCAATGACAGGGGGAGTAAGTACTTC,CASSNDRGSKYF
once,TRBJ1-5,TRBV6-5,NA,TGTGCCAGCAGCCTTGGACAGCTCAATCAGCCCCAGCATTTT,CASSLGQLNQPQHF
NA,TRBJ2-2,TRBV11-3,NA,TGTGCCAGCAGCTTAACGGGGGCCGGGGAGCTGTTTTTT,CASSLTGAGELFF
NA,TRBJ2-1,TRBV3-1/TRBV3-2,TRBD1,TGTGCCAGCAGCCGCTCCGGGACAGGGGGCGATGAGCAGTTCTTC,CASSRSGTGGDEQFF
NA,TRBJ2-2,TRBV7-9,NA,TGTGCCAGCAGCTCCGACACCGGGGAGCTGTTTTTT,CASSSDTGELFF
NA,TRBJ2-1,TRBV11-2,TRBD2,TGTGCCAGCAGCCCTCCTAGCGGGAGGGCCTATGAGCAGTTCTTC,CASSPPSGRAYEQFF
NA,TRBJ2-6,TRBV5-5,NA,TGTGCCAGCAGCTTGGAGGCAGGAATCTACTCTGGGGCCAACGTCCTGACTTTC,CASSLEAGIYSGANVLTF
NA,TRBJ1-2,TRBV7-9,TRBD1,TGTGCCAGCAGCCGGACAGGGGGCGGCTATGGCTACACCTTC,CASSRTGGGYGYTF
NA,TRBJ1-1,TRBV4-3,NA,TGCGCCAGCAGCCAAAAGGCGGCAGGGTTTACTGAAGCTTTCTTT,CASSQKAAGFTEAFF
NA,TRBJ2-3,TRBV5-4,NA,TGTGCCAGCAGCGAGGACTTCACAGATACGCAGTATTTT,CASSEDFTDTQYF
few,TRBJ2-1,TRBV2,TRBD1,TGTGCCAGCAGCCCCGGGACAGGGATGTATGAGCAGTTCTTC,CASSPGTGMYEQFF
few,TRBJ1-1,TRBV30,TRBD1,TGTGCCTGGAGTAACACAGGGGGCACTGAAGCTTTCTTT,CAWSNTGGTEAFF
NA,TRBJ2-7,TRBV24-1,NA,TGTGCCACCAGCTGCGAGCAGTACTTC,CATSCEQYF
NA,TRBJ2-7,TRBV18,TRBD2,TGTGCCAGCTCAGCCACTAGCGGGGTCTACGAGCAGTACTTC,CASSATSGVYEQYF
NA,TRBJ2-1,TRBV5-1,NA,TGCGCCAGCAGAGGACTCGATGAGCAGTTCTTC,CASRGLDEQFF
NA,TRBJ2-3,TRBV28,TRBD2,TGTGCCAGCAGTTACGGCGGGAGCCGTGCAGATACGCAGTATTTT,CASSYGGSRADTQYF
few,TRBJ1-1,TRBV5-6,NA,TGTGCCAGCAGCTCTACCTACAGGGTTTTTCCTGAAGCTTTCTTT,CASSSTYRVFPEAFF
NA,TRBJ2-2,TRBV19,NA,TGTGCCAGTAGCCCCGACGGAGTCACCGGGGAGCTGTTTTTT,CASSPDGVTGELFF
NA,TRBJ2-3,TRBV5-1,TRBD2,TGCGCCAGCAGCCCGGGACTAGCGGGAGGTCCAGATACGCAGTATTTT,CASSPGLAGGPDTQYF
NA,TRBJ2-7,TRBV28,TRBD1,TGTGCCAGCAGCCATCTGGCCGGGACAGGCTACGAGCAGTACTTC,CASSHLAGTGYEQYF
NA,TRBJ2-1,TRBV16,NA,TGTGCCAGCAGCCAATCTCCGGGGAATGAGCAGTTCTTC,CASSQSPGNEQFF
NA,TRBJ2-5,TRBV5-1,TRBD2,TGCGCCAGCAGCTTGTTGGCGGGAGGGCAAGAGACCCAGTACTTC,CASSLLAGGQETQYF
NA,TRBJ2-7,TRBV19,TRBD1,TGTGCCAGTAGTTTCCGGGACAGGGGCCTCGAGCAGTACTTC,CASSFRDRGLEQYF
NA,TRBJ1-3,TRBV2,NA,TGTGCCAGCAGGTACACGGGAGGTCCTATATATTTT,CASRYTGGPIYF
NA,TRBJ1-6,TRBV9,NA,TGTGCCAGCAGCGTTCGCGGGGGCGACTATAATTCACCCCTCCACTTT,CASSVRGGDYNSPLHF
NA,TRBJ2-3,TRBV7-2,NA,TGTGCCAGCAGCTTAATGTCGTCAGATACGCAGTATTTT,CASSLMSSDTQYF
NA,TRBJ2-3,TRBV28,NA,TGTGCCAGCAGTTTGCTAGCTCGGGGAGCGGGTACCTTCACAGATACGCAGTATTTT,CASSLLARGAGTFTDTQYF
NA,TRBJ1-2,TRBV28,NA,TGTGCCAGCAGTTTATGGACCGCGGGGTCCTATGGCTACACCTTC,CASSLWTAGSYGYTF
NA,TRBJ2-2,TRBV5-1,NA,TGCGCCAGCAGCGAACTAGCTTCCCCGAACACCGGGGAGCTGTTTTTT,CASSELASPNTGELFF
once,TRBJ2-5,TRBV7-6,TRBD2,TGTGCCAGCAGCCAAAGACTAGCGGGAGGCCAAGAGACCCAGTACTTC,CASSQRLAGGQETQYF
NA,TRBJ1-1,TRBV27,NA,TGTGCCAGCAGGGAGGGAACTGAAGCTTTCTTT,CASREGTEAFF
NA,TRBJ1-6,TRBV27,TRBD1,TGTGCCAGCAGTTTTTCTAAACGACAGGGAGATTCCTCACCCCTCCACTTT,CASSFSKRQGDSSPLHF
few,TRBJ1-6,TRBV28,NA,TGTGCCAGCAGTTTAGGTGGAGATCCCAATTATAATTCACCCCTCCACTTT,CASSLGGDPNYNSPLHF
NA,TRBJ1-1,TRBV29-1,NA,TGCAGCGCTGGGGGGATCAGGAACACTGAAGCTTTCTTT,CSAGGIRNTEAFF
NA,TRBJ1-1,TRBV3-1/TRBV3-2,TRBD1,TGTGCCAGCAGCCACCCGGGACAGGGGGACACTGAAGCTTTCTTT,CASSHPGQGDTEAFF
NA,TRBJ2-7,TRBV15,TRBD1,TGTGCCACCAGCAGACCCAGACAGGGTACTTACGAGCAGTACTTC,CATSRPRQGTYEQYF
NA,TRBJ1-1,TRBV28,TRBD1,TGTGCCAGCAGCGAACCGGGACAGGGGTTCCTTGAAGCTTTCTTT,CASSEPGQGFLEAFF
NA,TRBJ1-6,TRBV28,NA,TGTGCCAGCAGTCACCGGCCGGGGGAGTCGACCCTCCACTTT,CASSHRPGESTLHF
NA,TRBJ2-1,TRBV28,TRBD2,TGTGCCAGCAAGACTGCAGCTAGCGGGAGGAATGAGCAGTTCTTC,CASKTAASGRNEQFF
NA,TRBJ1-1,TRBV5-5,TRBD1,TGTGCCAGCAGCGAGACAGGGCGCACTGAAGCTTTCTTT,CASSETGRTEAFF
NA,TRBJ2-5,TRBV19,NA,TGTGCCAGTCCCCGACAGGTCCAAGAGACCCAGTACTTC,CASPRQVQETQYF